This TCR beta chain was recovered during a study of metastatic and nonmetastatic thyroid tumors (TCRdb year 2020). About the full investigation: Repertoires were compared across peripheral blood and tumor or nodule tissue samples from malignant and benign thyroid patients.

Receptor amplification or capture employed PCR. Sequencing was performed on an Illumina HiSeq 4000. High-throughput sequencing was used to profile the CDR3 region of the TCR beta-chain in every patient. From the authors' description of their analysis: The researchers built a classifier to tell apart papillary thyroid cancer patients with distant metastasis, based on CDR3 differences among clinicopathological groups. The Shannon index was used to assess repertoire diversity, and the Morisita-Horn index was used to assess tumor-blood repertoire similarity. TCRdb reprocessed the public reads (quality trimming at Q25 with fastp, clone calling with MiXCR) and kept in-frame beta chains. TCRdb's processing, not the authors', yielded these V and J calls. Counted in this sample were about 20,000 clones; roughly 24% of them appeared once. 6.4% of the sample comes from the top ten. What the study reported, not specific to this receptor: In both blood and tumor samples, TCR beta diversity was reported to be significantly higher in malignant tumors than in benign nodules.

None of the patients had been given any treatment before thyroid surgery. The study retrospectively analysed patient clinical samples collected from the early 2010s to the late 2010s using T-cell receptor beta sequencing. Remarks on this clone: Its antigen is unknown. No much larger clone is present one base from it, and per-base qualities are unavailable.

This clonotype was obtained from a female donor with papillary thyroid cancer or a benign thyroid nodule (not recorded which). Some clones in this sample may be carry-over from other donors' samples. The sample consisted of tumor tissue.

The encoded CDR3 is CASSLGVAWVVGNVLTF. The nucleotide sequence reads as follows: TGTGCCAGCAGCTTGGGGGTGGCCTGGGTGGTGGGCAACGTCCTGACTTTC. The rearranged chain carries TRBV11-2 and TRBJ2-6; the D call is tentative, TRBD1 or TRBD2, as each matches 5 bases. The germline ends are 21 bases apart after V is trimmed by 3 bases and J by 9 bases. As encoded in the germline V gene, CDR1 is SGHAT while CDR2 is FQNNGV. Including the terminal cysteine and phenylalanine, the CDR3 comprises 17 residues. The CDR3 DNA has 51 bases and is translated from base 1.